This T cell receptor (beta chain) stems from a study of early T cells in non-severe SARS-CoV-2 infection. This CDR3 spans 14 amino acids. V lost 0 bases, J lost 7 bases, and 11 bases lay in between. CDR1 is SGHDT and CDR2 is YYEEEE in the germline V gene. Separate cDNA molecules each had unique molecular identifiers attached to them. TCRdb independently ran MiXCR on the 5' RACE reads; one entry per CDR3 protein. The sample lists some 88,000 distinct CDR3 sequences, 16% occurring once. With regard to this clonotype: Its antigen is currently unknown.

General study findings and limits: VDJdb matching skewed toward anti-spike CD8 responses, missing private and CD4 specificities.

The clonotype originates from an adult who was a healthcare worker with PCR-confirmed SARS-CoV-2 infection or an uninfected control (not recorded which). The J gene is TRBJ2-4, the V gene TRBV5-6; D tentatively fits TRBD1 or TRBD2 (5 bases each). Sequenced material: whole blood, taken at baseline. The CDR3 DNA follows: TGTGCCAGCAGCTTGGAACGAGGGGCGAACATTCAGTACTTC. Amino acid sequence: CASSLERGANIQYF.